This T cell receptor (beta chain) was documented in a study of shared clonotypes between healthy human individuals. For the study at large: Ranging from 18 to 49 in age, donors were two women and three men. Points from the study as a whole: Relative to memory subsets, naive subsets generally showed larger estimated richness.

The naive CD8 population came from CD45RO-negative cells selected for CCR7, without terminally differentiated effector memory CD45RA+ cells. Per germline, CDR1 SEHNR and CDR2 FQNEAQ (reference sequence). This CDR3 comprises 13 residues. V gave up 6 bases and J gave up 0 bases, with 9 bases separating them. As concerns this clone: The antigen remains unidentified.

Sequencing was performed with immunoSEQ multiplex PCR; in TCRdb, only in-frame clones are kept and a portion is missing. The data hold about 2.1 million clones, with over 85% observed a single time. The source of this sequence is a young man in good health. Some clones in this sample may be carry-over from other donors' samples. The chain has TRBV7-9 and TRBJ2-7; D is unresolved. Sequenced input: naive CD8+ T cells from PBMCs. This chain's CDR3 is CASRSLSSYEQYF. CDR3 DNA: TGTGCCAGCAGATCTTTAAGCTCCTACGAGCAGTACTTC.